Below are 9 T cell receptor beta chains sequenced from a single sample in a study of glioma-infiltrating T cells after dendritic cell vaccination. Here immunoSEQ multiplex PCR was the method, and the copy in TCRdb shows in-frame clones only, minus some. In the table there are roughly 68,000 clones, more than 75% of which are singletons. The sequencing used blood, collected before dendritic cell vaccination. These receptors came from a human donor with glioblastoma.

In this sample, this clone turned up a few times. The chain links TRBV28 to TRBJ1-4; maybe TRBD1 (6 bases). This CDR3 is 16 amino acids long. Trimming left V 4 bases short and J 4 bases short, with 16 bases between. Germline CDR1 reads MDHEN; CDR2 reads SYDVKM. CDR3 loop: CASSSYRGGGNEKLFF. As DNA, the CDR3 is TGTGCCAGCAGTTCCTACCGGGGGGGCGGTAATGAAAAACTGTTTTTT.

V is TRBV7-9 and J is TRBJ2-5, with TRBD1 identical over 8 bases. The CDR3 has 14 residues. The V segment lost 3 bases and the J segment 5 bases; nucleotides outside the gene matches: 5. Germline assignment: CDR1 SEHNR and CDR2 FQNEAQ (reference sequence). The CDR3 region is CASSFPGGWETQYF. CDR3 bases: TGTGCCAGCAGCTTCCCAGGGGGCTGGGAGACCCAGTACTTC.

For the CDR3, the DNA is TGTGCCAGCAGTCGACAGGGTCGTACTGAAGCTTTCTTT. Translating it yields CASSRQGRTEAFF. The chain is built from TRBV28 and TRBJ1-1; 7 bases match TRBD1. Germline V gene sequence: CDR1 MDHEN, CDR2 SYDVKM. The CDR3 totals 13 residues. Losses at the gene ends were 5 bases for V and 5 bases for J; bases not matched to a gene: 5.

This chain links TRBV29-1 with TRBJ1-6; D is perhaps TRBD1 (5 bases). The V gene lost 1 base and the J gene lost 10 bases, with 20 bases spanning the gap. This CDR3 comprises 16 residues. Germline CDR1 and CDR2: SQVTM and ANQGSEA. The CDR3, as DNA: TGCAGCGTTGAAGTCCCGGGAGGGCAGAGGGGCTCACCCCTCCACTTT. This gives the protein CSVEVPGGQRGSPLHF.

This rearrangement joins TRBV6-6 to TRBJ1-3; D is unresolved. The CDR3 has 15 amino acids. The germline V and J ends were trimmed by 0 bases and 9 bases, with 15 bases remaining between them. Per the germline V gene, CDR1 is MNHNY and CDR2 is SVGAGI (reference sequence). For the CDR3, the DNA is TGTGCCAGCAGTTACTCGAACCTCGCCGGCGGCACCATATATTTT. Translated, it gives CASSYSNLAGGTIYF.

This clone has a single count. The chain has TRBV2 and TRBJ1-5, with 8 bases lining up with TRBD1. Germline CDR1 reads SNHLY; CDR2 reads FYNNEI. The trim removed 5 bases at V and 2 bases at J, leaving 2 bases unmatched. The CDR3 has 14 residues. The CDR3 loop reads CASSPGQGNQPQHF. CDR3 nucleotide sequence: TGTGCCAGCAGTCCGGGACAGGGCAATCAGCCCCAGCATTTT.

This CDR3 reads CASSEGLAGGPGELFF. The CDR3 DNA sequence: TGCGCCAGCAGCGAGGGACTAGCGGGGGGGCCCGGGGAGCTGTTTTTT. The chain carries TRBV5-1 and TRBJ2-2; 16 positions match TRBD2. The CDR3 runs to 16 residues. V was pared by 4 bases and J by 6 bases, with 3 bases of the junction left unmatched. Germline V gene sequence: CDR1 SGHRS, CDR2 YFSETQ.

This clone was picked up a small number of times. The chain is built from TRBV29-1 and TRBJ2-7; TRBD2 matches at 7 bases. The CDR3 loop spans 12 amino acids. In germline, CDR1 is SQVTM, CDR2 ANQGSEA. Germline trimming cut 3 bases from V and 5 bases from J; bases unmatched to any gene: 4. The CDR3 nucleotides are TGCAGCGTTGAGGGGGGGACCCACGAGCAGTACTTC. Translated, it gives CSVEGGTHEQYF.

This clone was detected a few times. V gene TRBV6-5 combines with J gene TRBJ2-7, with D possibly being TRBD1 (5 bases). The germline CDR1 and CDR2 sequences are MNHEY and SVGAGI. CDR3 length: 15 residues. Trimming removed 2 bases at V and 2 bases at J, with 13 bases between. The chain's CDR3 is CASSYVGVATYEQYF. Written as DNA, the CDR3 is TGTGCCAGCAGTTACGTAGGGGTGGCAACCTACGAGCAGTACTTC.